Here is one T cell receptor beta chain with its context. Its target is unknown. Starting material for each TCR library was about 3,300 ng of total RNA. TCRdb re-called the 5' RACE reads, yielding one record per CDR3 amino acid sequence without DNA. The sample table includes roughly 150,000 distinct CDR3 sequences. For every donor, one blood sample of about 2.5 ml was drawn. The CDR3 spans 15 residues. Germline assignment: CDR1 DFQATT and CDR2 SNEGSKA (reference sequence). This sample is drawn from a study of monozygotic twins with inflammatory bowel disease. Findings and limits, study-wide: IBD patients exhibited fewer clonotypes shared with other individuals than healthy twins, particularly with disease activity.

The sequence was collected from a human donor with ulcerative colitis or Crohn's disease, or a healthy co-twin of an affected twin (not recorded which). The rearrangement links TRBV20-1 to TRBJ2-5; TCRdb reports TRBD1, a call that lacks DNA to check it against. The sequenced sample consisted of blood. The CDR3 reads CSARAQGRSQETQYF.